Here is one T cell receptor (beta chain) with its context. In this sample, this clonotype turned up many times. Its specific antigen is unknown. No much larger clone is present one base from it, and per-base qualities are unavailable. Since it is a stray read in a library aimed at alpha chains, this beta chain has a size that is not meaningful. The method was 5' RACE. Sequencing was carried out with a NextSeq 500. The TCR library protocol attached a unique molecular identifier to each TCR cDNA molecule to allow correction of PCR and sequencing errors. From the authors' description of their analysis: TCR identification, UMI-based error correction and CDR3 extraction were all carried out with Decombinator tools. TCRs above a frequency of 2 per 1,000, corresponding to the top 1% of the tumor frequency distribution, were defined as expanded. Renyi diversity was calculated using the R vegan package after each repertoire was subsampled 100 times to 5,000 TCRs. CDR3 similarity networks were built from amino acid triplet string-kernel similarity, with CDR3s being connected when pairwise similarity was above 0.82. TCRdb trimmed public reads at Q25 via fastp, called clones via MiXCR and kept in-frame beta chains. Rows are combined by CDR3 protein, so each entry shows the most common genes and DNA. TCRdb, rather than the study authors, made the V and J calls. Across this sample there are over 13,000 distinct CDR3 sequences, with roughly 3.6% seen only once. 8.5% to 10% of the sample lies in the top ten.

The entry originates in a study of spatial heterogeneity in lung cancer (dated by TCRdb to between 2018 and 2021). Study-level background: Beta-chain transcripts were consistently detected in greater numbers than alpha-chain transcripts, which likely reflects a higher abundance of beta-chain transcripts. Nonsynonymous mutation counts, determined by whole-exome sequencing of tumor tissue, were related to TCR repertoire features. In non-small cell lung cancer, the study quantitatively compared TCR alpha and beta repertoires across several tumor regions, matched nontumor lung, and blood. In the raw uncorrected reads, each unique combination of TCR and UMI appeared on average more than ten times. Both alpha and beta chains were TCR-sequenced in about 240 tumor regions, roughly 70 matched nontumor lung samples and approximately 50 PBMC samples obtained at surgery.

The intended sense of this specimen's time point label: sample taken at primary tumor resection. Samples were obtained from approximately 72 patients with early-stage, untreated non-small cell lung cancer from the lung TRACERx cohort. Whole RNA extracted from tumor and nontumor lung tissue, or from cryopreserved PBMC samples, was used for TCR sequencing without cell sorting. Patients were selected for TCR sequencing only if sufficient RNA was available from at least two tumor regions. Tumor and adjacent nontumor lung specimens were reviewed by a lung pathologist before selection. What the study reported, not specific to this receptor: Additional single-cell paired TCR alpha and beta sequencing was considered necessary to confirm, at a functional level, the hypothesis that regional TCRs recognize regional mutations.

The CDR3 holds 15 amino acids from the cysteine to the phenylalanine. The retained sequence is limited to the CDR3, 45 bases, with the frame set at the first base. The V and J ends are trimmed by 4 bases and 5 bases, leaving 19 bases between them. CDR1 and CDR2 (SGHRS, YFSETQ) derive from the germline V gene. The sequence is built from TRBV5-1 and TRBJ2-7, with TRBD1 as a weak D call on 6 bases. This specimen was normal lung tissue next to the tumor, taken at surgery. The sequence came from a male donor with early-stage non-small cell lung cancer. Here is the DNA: TGCGCCAGCAGCCTCCGACAGGTTGGTGGAAACGAGCAGTACTTC. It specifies CASSLRQVGGNEQYF.